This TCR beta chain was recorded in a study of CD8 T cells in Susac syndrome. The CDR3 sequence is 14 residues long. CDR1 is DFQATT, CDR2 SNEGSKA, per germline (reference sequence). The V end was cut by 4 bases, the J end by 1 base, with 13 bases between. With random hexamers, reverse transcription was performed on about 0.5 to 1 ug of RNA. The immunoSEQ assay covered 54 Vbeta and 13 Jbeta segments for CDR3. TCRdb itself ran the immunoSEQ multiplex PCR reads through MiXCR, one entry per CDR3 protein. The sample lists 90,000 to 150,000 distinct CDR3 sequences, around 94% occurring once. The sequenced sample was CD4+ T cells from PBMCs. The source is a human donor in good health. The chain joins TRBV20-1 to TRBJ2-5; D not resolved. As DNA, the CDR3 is TGCAGTGCTAAGTACCCCTTCCCCCAAGAGACCCAGTACTTC. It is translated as CSAKYPFPQETQYF.